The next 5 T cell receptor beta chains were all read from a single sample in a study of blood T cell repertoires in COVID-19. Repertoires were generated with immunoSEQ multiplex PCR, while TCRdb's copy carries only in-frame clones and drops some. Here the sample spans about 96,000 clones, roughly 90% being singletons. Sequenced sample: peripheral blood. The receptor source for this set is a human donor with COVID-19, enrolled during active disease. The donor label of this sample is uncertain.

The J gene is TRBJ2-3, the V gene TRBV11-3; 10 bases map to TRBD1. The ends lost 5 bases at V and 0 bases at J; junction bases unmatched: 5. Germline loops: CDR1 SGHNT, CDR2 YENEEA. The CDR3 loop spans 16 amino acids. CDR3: CASSHRQGASTDTQYF. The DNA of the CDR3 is TGTGCCAGCAGCCACAGACAGGGGGCCAGCACAGATACGCAGTATTTT.

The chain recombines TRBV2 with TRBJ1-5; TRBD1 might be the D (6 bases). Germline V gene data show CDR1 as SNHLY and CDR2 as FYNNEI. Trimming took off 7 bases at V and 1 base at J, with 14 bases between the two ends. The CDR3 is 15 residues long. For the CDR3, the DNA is TGTGCCAGCAAACGGGAGGGGGAGAGCAATCAGCCCCAGCATTTT. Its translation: CASKREGESNQPQHF.

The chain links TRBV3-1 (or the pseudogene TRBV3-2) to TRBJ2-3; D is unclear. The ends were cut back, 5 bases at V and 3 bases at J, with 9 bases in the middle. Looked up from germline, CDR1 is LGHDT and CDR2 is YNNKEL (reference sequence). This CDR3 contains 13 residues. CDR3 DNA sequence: TGTGCCAGCAGCACTTCGATTACAGATACGCAGTATTTT. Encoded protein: CASSTSITDTQYF.

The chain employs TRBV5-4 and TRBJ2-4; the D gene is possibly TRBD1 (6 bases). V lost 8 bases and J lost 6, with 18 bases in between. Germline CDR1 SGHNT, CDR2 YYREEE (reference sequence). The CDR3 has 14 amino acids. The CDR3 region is CASSKEGVLNIQYF. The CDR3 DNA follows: TGTGCCAGTTCAAAAGAGGGGGTCCTAAACATTCAGTACTTC.

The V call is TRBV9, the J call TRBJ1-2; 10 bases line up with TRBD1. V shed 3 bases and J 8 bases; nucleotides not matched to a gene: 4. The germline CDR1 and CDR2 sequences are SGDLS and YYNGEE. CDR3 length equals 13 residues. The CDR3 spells CASSEGQGLGYTF. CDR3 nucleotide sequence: TGTGCCAGCAGCGAGGGACAGGGGCTAGGCTACACCTTC.